This paragraph covers one TCR beta chain sequence. This sample was taken from a study of identical twins. The germline V gene encodes CDR1 SGHAT and CDR2 FQNNGV. Trimming removed 8 bases from V and 7 bases from J, with 18 bases in between. There are 13 residues in the CDR3. TCRdb fed the 5' RACE reads into MiXCR, producing one record per CDR3 protein. The repertoire holds about 530,000 distinct CDR3 sequences, with about 22% as singletons. Another study also made use of these data, one on yellow fever vaccine responses in identical twins. As that report states: Twins' T cell vaccine responses reportedly looked partly convergent, partly personalized.

This receptor was taken from a woman under 30 in good health. This chain uses TRBV11-2 with TRBJ2-7, with D tentatively TRBD2 (6 bases). Sequenced: CD4+ T cells sorted from blood. The CDR3: CASALGPAGEQYF. For the CDR3, the DNA is TGTGCCAGCGCGTTGGGGCCCGCGGGAGAGCAGTACTTC.